Sequencing of this T cell receptor beta chain was carried out in a study of human T cells and chemical hapten exposure. Study context: Patients additionally received therapeutic doses of diphenylcyclopropenone on the scalp once a week, and this continued throughout the approximately 26-week study.

TCRdb re-called the RACE reads with MiXCR, one entry per CDR3 protein. Of roughly 90,000 distinct CDR3 sequences listed, 8% to 10% are singletons. The V end lost 2 bases, the J end lost 4 bases, and 4 bases lay between the germline ends. This CDR3 region has 12 residues. CDR1 is SGHTA, CDR2 FQGNSA, per germline. As to time point: pre-sensitization, week 0. Regarding treatment: therapeutic diphenylcyclopropenone sensitization with weekly scalp DPC. The chain joins TRBV7-2 to TRBJ2-3; D not resolved. The sequence derives from a woman aged 40 to 50 with alopecia areata. Some clones in this sample may be carry-over from other donors' samples. Source: whole blood, taken in connection with sensitization to the hapten diphenylcyclopropenone (DPC). The CDR3 protein is CASSLRPDTQYF. The CDR3 bases are TGTGCCAGCAGCTTACGGCCAGATACGCAGTATTTT.